The 21 T cell receptor beta chains below all came from one sample that was sequenced in a study of cytomegalovirus exposure and HLA in healthy donors. The PCR contained 60 Vbeta and 13 Jbeta primers. Clones were sequenced by immunoSEQ multiplex PCR, and TCRdb holds only the in-frame ones, with some missing. The sample yields around 100,000 clones, 79% seen once. The source material was PBMCs. These receptors came from a woman between 18 and 30 years old in good health and CMV-seropositive.

In this sample, this clone turned up once. The chain has TRBV5-4 and TRBJ2-6; tentatively, D is TRBD1 (5 bases). The CDR3 sequence is 17 residues long. Germline V gene lookup returns CDR1 SGHNT and CDR2 YYREEE (reference sequence). V was cut by 1 base and J by 3 bases, with 14 bases left in between. CDR3 amino acids: CASSLLKGYFGANVLTF. CDR3 sequence (DNA): TGTGCCAGCAGCTTGCTTAAGGGGTATTTTGGGGCCAACGTCCTGACTTTC.

This CDR3 reads CASSLDRESGNTIYF. The DNA for the CDR3 is TGCGCCAGCAGCTTGGATAGGGAGTCTGGAAACACCATATATTTT. The chain employs TRBV5-1 and TRBJ1-3; D uncertain. V lost 0 bases and J 1 base, leaving 8 bases between the germline ends. This CDR3 spans 15 amino acids. Germline CDR1 is SGHRS and CDR2 is YFSETQ.

This sequence joins TRBV18 and TRBJ2-7, with 9 bases aligning to TRBD1. The V gene's germline CDR1 is KGHSH and CDR2 LQKENI. V was pared by 2 bases and J by 7 bases, with 21 bases of the junction left unmatched. There are 19 residues in the CDR3. The CDR3: CASSPAVWTGDSPLGEQYF. Written as DNA, the CDR3 is TGTGCCAGCTCACCAGCGGTTTGGACAGGGGATTCCCCACTTGGAGAGCAGTACTTC.

The V and J genes are TRBV2 and TRBJ2-7; a weak D match, TRBD1 (6 bases). Germline lookup yields CDR1 SNHLY and CDR2 FYNNEI. The CDR3 consists of 13 residues. V lost 6 bases and J 6 bases, leaving 15 bases between the germline ends. The CDR3: CASSPGHVPEQYF. The CDR3 DNA follows: TGTGCCAGCAGCCCGGGACATGTCCCCGAGCAGTACTTC. The full variable domain, with the rest looked up from reference TRBV2 and TRBJ2-7, is EPEVTQTPSHQVTQMGQEVILRCVPISNHLYFYWYRQILGQKVEFLVSFYNNEISEKSEIFDDQFSVERPDGSNFTLKIRSTKLEDSAMYFCASSPGHVPEQYFGPGTRLTVT.

The rearrangement joins TRBV4-1 to TRBJ2-3, with 10 bases aligning to TRBD2. The CDR3 covers 17 residues. CDR1 MGHRA and CDR2 YSYEKL come from the germline V gene. J gave up 6 bases and V 2 bases, and 11 bases lay outside the gene matches. CDR3 loop: CASSQSRTSGFGDTQYF. The DNA of the CDR3 is TGCGCCAGCAGCCAATCTAGGACTAGCGGATTCGGGGATACGCAGTATTTT.

The chain carries TRBV5-1 and TRBJ2-7; 15 bases are shared with TRBD2. J gave up 2 bases and V 4 bases, and 4 bases lay outside the gene matches. Per germline, CDR1 SGHRS and CDR2 YFSETQ. The CDR3 sequence is 16 residues long. Written as DNA, the CDR3 is TGCGCCAGCAGCGGGGGACTAGCGGGGGGCCCCTACGAGCAGTACTTC. Its protein is CASSGGLAGGPYEQYF.

This rearrangement joins TRBV7-9 to TRBJ1-4; 7 nucleotides match TRBD1. Germline trimming cut 7 bases from V and 4 bases from J; bases unmatched to any gene: 3. The germline CDR1 and CDR2 sequences are SEHNR and FQNEAQ (reference sequence). The CDR3 covers 13 residues. Written as DNA, the CDR3 is TGTGCCAGCACCGGGACAGTTAATGAAAAACTGTTTTTT. It codes for CASTGTVNEKLFF.

V is TRBV18 and J is TRBJ2-2; a possible D gene is TRBD2 (6 bases). Deletions cut 3 bases from V and 5 bases from J, with 10 bases between. In germline, CDR1 is KGHSH, CDR2 LQKENI. The CDR3 contains 14 residues. The CDR3 nucleotides read TGTGCCAGCTCACCGAGCGGGTCTACCGGGGAGCTGTTTTTT. It codes for CASSPSGSTGELFF.

The chain links TRBV4-1 to TRBJ2-1, with 9 bases matching TRBD2. Germline-derived CDR1 and CDR2 are MGHRA and YSYEKL. This CDR3 contains 20 residues. Trimming removed 7 bases from V and 8 bases from J; junction bases left unmatched: 27. CDR3 in amino acids: CASKPTTAASGKRGFYEQFF. The CDR3 nucleotides read TGCGCCAGCAAACCAACCACGGCGGCTAGCGGGAAAAGGGGATTCTATGAGCAGTTCTTC.

The V call is TRBV28, the J call TRBJ1-4; D gene uncertain. Germline V gene data show CDR1 as MDHEN and CDR2 as SYDVKM. CDR3 length: 14 amino acids. V dropped 5 bases and J dropped 7 bases, with 14 bases sitting between them. CDR3 sequence reads: CASSPFGYAEKLFF. CDR3 sequence (DNA): TGTGCCAGCAGTCCTTTCGGTTACGCTGAAAAACTGTTTTTT.

For this clone: One end of the junction varies from germline; a read error may be responsible. V is TRBV15 and J is TRBJ2-6, with D maybe TRBD1 (5 bases). The germline gives CDR1 LNHNV, CDR2 YYDKDF (reference sequence). The CDR3 consists of 17 residues. The CDR3 sequence: CVTSRQTDYSGANVLTF. CDR3 sequence (DNA): TGTGTCACCAGCAGACAGACAGATTACTCTGGGGCCAACGTCCTGACTTTC.

The gene calls are TRBV7-2 and TRBJ2-7; D unresolved. The length of the CDR3 is 11 residues. Germline V lookup: CDR1 SGHTA, CDR2 FQGNSA. Trimming removed 7 bases from V and 0 bases from J, with 4 bases in between. CDR3 amino acids: CASTSSYEQYF. CDR3 nucleotides: TGTGCCAGCACCTCCTCCTACGAGCAGTACTTC.

The chain carries TRBV9 and TRBJ2-1; 11 bases fit TRBD2. This CDR3 contains 20 residues. V lost 3 bases, J lost 0 bases, and 14 bases stayed unmatched. CDR1 and CDR2 (germline): SGDLS, YYNGEE. CDR3 nucleotide sequence: TGTGCCAGCAGCGGCGGACTAGCGGGTCCAGGTCAGTACTCCTACAATGAGCAGTTCTTC. Residues: CASSGGLAGPGQYSYNEQFF.

For the CDR3, the DNA is TGCGCCAGCAGCCAAGGAAGGGGGATGAACACTGAAGCTTTCTTT. Amino acids: CASSQGRGMNTEAFF. The genes are TRBV4-1 and TRBJ1-1; the D gene is possibly TRBD1 (6 bases). Trimming cost V 1 base and J 0 bases, with 9 bases left between them. This CDR3 is 15 amino acids long. The germline V gene has CDR1 MGHRA and CDR2 YSYEKL.

The chain couples TRBV4-1 to TRBJ2-3; TRBD2 matches 8 bases. V lost 9 bases and J lost 4; bases outside the gene matches: 6. From germline, CDR1 is MGHRA and CDR2 YSYEKL. This CDR3 is 13 amino acids long. The CDR3 loop is CASSTSAADTQYF. The CDR3 nucleotides read TGCGCCAGTTCGACTAGCGCGGCAGATACGCAGTATTTT.

This clone was seen a single time. The chain combines TRBV5-1 with TRBJ2-3, with TRBD2 identical over 10 bases. The V gene end was trimmed by 7 bases and the J gene end by 1 base; junction bases not matched to a gene: 0. The CDR3 totals 13 residues. Germline-derived CDR1 and CDR2 are SGHRS and YFSETQ. The CDR3, as DNA: TGCGCCAGCGGGACTAGCGGCACAGATACGCAGTATTTT. Amino acid sequence: CASGTSGTDTQYF.

The chain couples TRBV2 to TRBJ1-3; no firm D call. This CDR3 spans 14 amino acids. V was clipped by 6 bases and J by 8 bases, with 17 bases between them. Germline assignment: CDR1 SNHLY and CDR2 FYNNEI. The CDR3 DNA sequence: TGTGCCAGCAGCCTCGGGAGGGTTCTTGACACCATATATTTT. This translates into CASSLGRVLDTIYF. The complete variable domain, with remaining parts taken from reference TRBV2 and TRBJ1-3, reads EPEVTQTPSHQVTQMGQEVILRCVPISNHLYFYWYRQILGQKVEFLVSFYNNEISEKSEIFDDQFSVERPDGSNFTLKIRSTKLEDSAMYFCASSLGRVLDTIYFGEGSWLTVV.

This clone was detected once. V is TRBV6-4 and J is TRBJ2-1; 7 bases agree with TRBD2. Germline lookup yields CDR1 MRHNA and CDR2 SNTAGT. Trimming at V came to 0 bases and at J to 3 bases, leaving 5 bases not matched to a gene. CDR3 length: 16 amino acids. The CDR3 spells CASSDSFREVYNEQFF. The DNA for the CDR3 is TGTGCCAGCAGTGACTCTTTCCGGGAGGTCTACAATGAGCAGTTCTTC.

V and J are TRBV7-9 and TRBJ2-1; TRBD2 might be the D (8 bases). The germline V gene encodes CDR1 SEHNR and CDR2 FQNEAQ (reference sequence). The length of the CDR3 is 16 residues. Trimming stripped 3 bases from V and 6 bases from J, with 18 bases between. The CDR3 loop is CASSFGAGAGGNEQFF. CDR3 sequence (DNA): TGTGCCAGCAGCTTTGGAGCGGGAGCAGGGGGCAATGAGCAGTTCTTC. Together with reference TRBV7-9 and TRBJ2-1, the CDR3 gives the full variable domain: DTGVSQNPRHKITKRGQNVTFRCDPISEHNRLYWYRQTLGQGPEFLTYFQNEAQLEKSRLLSDRFSAERPKGSFSTLEIQRTEQGDSAMYLCASSFGAGAGGNEQFFGPGTRLTVL.

The chain recombines TRBV18 with TRBJ2-1; TRBD2 matches at 9 bases. The CDR3 consists of 17 residues. Trimming removed 3 bases from V and 2 bases from J; junction bases left unmatched: 8. The germline V gene has CDR1 KGHSH and CDR2 LQKENI. CDR3 nucleotides: TGTGCCAGCTCACCCGGATTTAGCGGGAGAACCTACAATGAGCAGTTCTTC. Protein product: CASSPGFSGRTYNEQFF.

The gene calls are TRBV2 and TRBJ2-7, with 9 bases fitting TRBD1. V lost 6 bases to trimming and J lost 3 bases; unmatched junction nucleotides: 6. The germline gives CDR1 SNHLY, CDR2 FYNNEI. The CDR3 totals 14 residues. CDR3 amino acids: CASRVTGGSYEQYF. The CDR3 coding sequence is TGTGCCAGCAGGGTGACAGGGGGTAGCTACGAGCAGTACTTC.